A single sample gave rise to the 6 T cell receptor beta chains below, sequenced in a study of CD8 T cells in ankylosing spondylitis. MiXCR was run by TCRdb on the 5' RACE reads, yielding one entry per CDR3 protein. This table holds some 130,000 distinct CDR3 sequences, approximately 15% found once. Source material: blood, either unsorted or a sorted T cell fraction (not recorded which). These receptors were obtained from a female donor with ankylosing spondylitis or in good health (not recorded which).

This clonotype has a single count. The junction differs from germline at one of its ends, possibly a read error. The chain links TRBV7-3 to TRBJ1-6; D remains ambiguous. In germline, CDR1 is SGHTA, CDR2 FQGTGA. This CDR3 is built from 14 residues. The CDR3 loop reads CASSLYGEGSPIHF. The CDR3 region has the DNA TGTGCCAGCAGCTTATATGGGGAAGGTTCACCCATCCACTTT.

The V call is TRBV29-1, the J call TRBJ2-3; D is unresolved. Trimming stripped 3 bases from V and 1 base from J, with 8 bases between. The CDR3 totals 13 residues. Germline V lookup: CDR1 SQVTM, CDR2 ANQGSEA. The CDR3 DNA follows: TGCAGCGTTGATTTTGGCCGCACAGATACGCAGTATTTT. Encoded protein: CSVDFGRTDTQYF.

Many counts were recorded for this clonotype. The chain uses TRBV7-2 and TRBJ2-1, with D unresolved. From germline, CDR1 is SGHTA and CDR2 FQGNSA. CDR3 length: 13 amino acids. V shed 3 bases and J shed 9 bases, with 12 bases lying between them. DNA of the CDR3: TGTGCCAGCAGCTTCGTTCACCCGTCTGAGCAGTTCTTC. It yields the protein CASSFVHPSEQFF.

Ten or more counts support this clonotype. The chain combines TRBV5-1 with TRBJ1-1, with D possibly matching TRBD1 (6 bases). Germline loops: CDR1 SGHRS, CDR2 YFSETQ. The V gene lost 4 bases and the J gene lost 1 base, with 11 bases spanning the gap. The CDR3 consists of 14 residues. The CDR3 sequence: CASSGTRGNTEAFF. The CDR3 bases are TGCGCCAGCAGCGGAACCAGGGGGAACACTGAAGCTTTCTTT.

Many counts were recorded for this clonotype. The chain joins TRBV9 to TRBJ2-6, with 8 bases aligning to TRBD2. J was trimmed by 1 base and V by 0 bases; bases with no gene match: 6. The germline V gene has CDR1 SGDLS and CDR2 YYNGEE. This CDR3 region has 18 residues. The CDR3 region is CASSVATGTSSGANVLTF. In nucleotides, the CDR3 is TGTGCCAGCAGCGTAGCTACAGGGACTAGTTCTGGGGCCAACGTCCTGACTTTC.

This clonotype was picked up many times. V and J are TRBV5-1 and TRBJ2-1; no clear D. This CDR3 region has 13 residues. CDR1 is SGHRS and CDR2 is YFSETQ in the germline V gene. Deletions cut 1 base from V and 7 bases from J, with 9 bases between. This CDR3 reads CASSLRLINEQFF. The CDR3 nucleotides read TGCGCCAGCAGCTTGCGGCTGATAAATGAGCAGTTCTTC.